This entry concerns a single T cell receptor (beta chain). As yet, its antigen is unknown. This sample stems from a study of OX40 agonist ivuxolimab in advanced cancers. Points from the study as a whole: By week 6 at 0.1 to 3.0 mg/kg, blood CD4+ and CD8+ T cells had expanded clonally.

The protocol was immunoSEQ multiplex PCR, while the TCRdb copy is restricted to in-frame clones and leaves out a portion. This table holds over 5,500 clones, roughly 80% found once. The CDR3 length is 15 residues. Germline-derived CDR1 and CDR2 are LGHNA and YNFKEQ. With V trimmed by 4 bases and J by 6 bases, 1 base remained unmatched. The receptor's source is an adult with an advanced solid tumor such as melanoma, head and neck, liver or kidney cancer. This material consisted of CD4+ or CD8+ T cells sorted from blood, taken in a trial of the OX40 agonist ivuxolimab. The chain couples TRBV4-2 to TRBJ2-1, with TRBD2 matching over 15 bases. The CDR3 DNA reads as TGTGCCAGCAGCCCGGGACTAGCGGGAGGCAATGAGCAGTTCTTC. Translation gives CASSPGLAGGNEQFF.